These T cell receptor beta chains were read from a single sample in a study of CD8 T cells in Susac syndrome. MiXCR was run by TCRdb on the immunoSEQ multiplex PCR reads, yielding one entry per CDR3 protein. Altogether 330,000 or so distinct CDR3 sequences are present, roughly 85% being singletons, with the ten largest covering about 0.22%. Sequenced sample: CD8+ T cells from PBMCs. The receptors were sampled from a human donor with multiple sclerosis. Both conserved end residues are part of each CDR3. The D gene is left open where the match is weak. Clone size is stated in some rows and not others, as once, few, many or a class when expanded.

TRBV6-5	15	TRBJ2-1	.	TRBD1	CATIHTGGTHNEQFF	TGTGCCACCATACACACAGGGGGTACGCACAATGAGCAGTTCTTC
TRBV28	15	TRBJ2-1	.	TRBD2	CASRELAGGGNEQFF	TGTGCCAGCAGGGAACTAGCGGGAGGTGGGAATGAGCAGTTCTTC
TRBV27	14	TRBJ2-1	.	.	CASGSGVSYNEQFF	TGTGCCAGTGGGAGCGGAGTCTCCTACAATGAGCAGTTCTTC
TRBV19	15	TRBJ1-5	.	.	CASSIISSGNQPQHF	TGTGCCAGTAGTATTATCTCCTCGGGGAATCAGCCCCAGCATTTT
TRBV7-6	15	TRBJ2-1	.	TRBD2	CASSFTGGLGDEQFF	TGTGCCAGCAGCTTTACGGGAGGGCTCGGGGATGAGCAGTTCTTC
TRBV19	14	TRBJ1-1	.	.	CASNSGTENTEAFF	TGTGCCAGTAATTCCGGGACGGAGAACACTGAAGCTTTCTTT
TRBV4-1	17	TRBJ2-5	.	.	CASSQDRQLTAQETQYF	TGCGCCAGCAGCCAAGATCGCCAGCTAACTGCCCAAGAGACCCAGTACTTC
TRBV15	13	TRBJ1-2	.	TRBD1	CATRTGLNYGYTF	TGTGCCACCAGGACAGGGCTGAACTATGGCTACACCTTC
TRBV28	14	TRBJ2-7	.	TRBD2	CASGRLAGGSEQYF	TGTGCCAGCGGCCGACTAGCGGGAGGATCCGAGCAGTACTTC
TRBV28	16	TRBJ2-1	.	.	CASSLTTATFYNEQFF	TGTGCCAGCAGTTTAACGACAGCCACCTTCTACAATGAGCAGTTCTTC
TRBV29-1	14	TRBJ2-7	few	.	CSVSRTGQSYEQYF	TGCAGCGTTTCTCGTACGGGACAATCCTACGAGCAGTACTTC
TRBV5-1	17	TRBJ2-1	.	TRBD2	CASSIDSPGLATYEQFF	TGCGCCAGCAGCATCGATTCTCCGGGACTAGCTACCTATGAGCAGTTCTTC
TRBV12-3/TRBV12-4	14	TRBJ2-7	.	.	CASSPHPDTYEQYF	TGTGCCAGCAGTCCACACCCGGACACATACGAGCAGTACTTC